This T cell receptor beta chain comes out of a study of shared clonotypes between healthy human individuals. Only in-frame clones appear in the TCRdb table, and some are missing; sequencing was by immunoSEQ multiplex PCR. The repertoire holds some 96,000 clones, with approximately 51% as singletons. The CDR3 length equals 14 residues, ends included. Per the germline V gene, CDR1 is SGDLS and CDR2 is YYNGEE. In regard to this clone: With a far larger clone one base away, a read error is the likely cause. The DNA is omitted, as the CDR3 cannot be located on it reliably, and the CDR3 follows TCRdb's listing.

The TCR was taken from a woman aged 40-49 years in good health. Some clones in this sample may be carry-over from other donors' samples. The chain has TRBV9 and TRBJ1-2; the D segment call TRBD1 is taken from the table without a DNA check. The sample comprised PBMCs. CDR3 region: CASSVGQGAYGYAF.